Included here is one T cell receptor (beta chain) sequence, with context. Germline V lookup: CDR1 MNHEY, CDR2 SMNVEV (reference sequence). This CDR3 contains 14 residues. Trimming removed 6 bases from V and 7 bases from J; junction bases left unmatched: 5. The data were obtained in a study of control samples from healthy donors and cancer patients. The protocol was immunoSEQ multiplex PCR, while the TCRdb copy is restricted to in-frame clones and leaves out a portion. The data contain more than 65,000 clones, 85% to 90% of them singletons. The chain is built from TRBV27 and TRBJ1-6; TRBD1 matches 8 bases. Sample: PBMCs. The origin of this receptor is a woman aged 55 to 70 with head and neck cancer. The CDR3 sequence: CASSSDRENSPLHF. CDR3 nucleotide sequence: TGTGCCAGCAGCTCGGACAGGGAAAATTCACCCCTCCACTTT.